This T cell receptor (beta chain) comes out of a study of T cells after yellow fever vaccination. Study-wide background: Where fractions had low cell numbers, libraries were prepared from them with the SMART-Seq v4 Ultra Low Input RNA kit.

From the 5' RACE reads, TCRdb called clonotypes with MiXCR, one entry per CDR3 protein. Here the sample spans some 350,000 distinct CDR3 sequences, under 5% being singletons. As to this clonotype: Its antigen is as yet unknown.

Study-wide points: Although most clonotypes did not, a small share appeared in both CD4 and CD8 compartments.

The germline gives CDR1 LGHDT, CDR2 YNNKEL (reference sequence). The ends lost 1 base at V and 4 bases at J; junction bases unmatched: 10. CDR3 length equals 16 residues. Source: PBMCs, taken 5 days after the yellow fever booster vaccination. The TCR was taken from a man in his late teens or twenties who received the YFV17D yellow fever vaccine. The J gene is TRBJ2-7, the V gene TRBV3-1; TRBD2 matches at 7 bases. The CDR3 bases are TGTGCCAGCAGCCAAGGGGCGGGGGTAGTTTCTTACGAGCAGTACTTC. Its protein is CASSQGAGVVSYEQYF.